The source of this T cell receptor (beta chain) is a study of technical replicates of blood from several donors. V shed 3 bases and J 3 bases; nucleotides not matched to a gene: 7. Germline V gives CDR1 SEHNR, CDR2 FQNEAQ (reference sequence). This CDR3 has 16 residues. TCRdb's table, derived via immunoSEQ multiplex PCR, lists solely in-frame clones and lacks some. The table shows approximately 73,000 clones, with about 90% occurring only once. Sequencing was performed on T cells isolated from PBMCs. The source of this sequence is a human donor in good health. The chain links TRBV7-9 to TRBJ2-3; 9 positions agree with TRBD2. CDR3: CASSFLAGRETDTQYF. For the CDR3, the DNA is TGTGCCAGCAGCTTCCTAGCGGGACGGGAGACAGATACGCAGTATTTT.